This TCR beta chain came from a study of T cell repertoires in cytomegalovirus infection. The overall study: Evidence of both CMV infection and a matching HLA type came from public TCR beta signatures.

TCRdb analysed the reads with MiXCR anew, one entry per CDR3 protein. Here the sample spans approximately 200,000 distinct CDR3 sequences, approximately 28% being singletons. Study-wide results and limits: Based on cumulative public TCR beta family frequency, carriers of CMV plus the relevant HLA were identified. HLA-C-restricted CMV clonotypes gave the most frequent clonotype in two of eight donors.

There are 14 residues in the CDR3. Germline V CDR1 and CDR2: MNHNS, SASEGT. Trimming pared 2 bases from V and 5 bases from J, leaving 10 bases between. About this clonotype itself: The antigen remains unidentified.

Source material: PBMCs. The J gene is TRBJ1-5, the V gene TRBV6-1; D possibly corresponds to TRBD1 (6 bases). The source of this sequence is a human donor in good health (CMV status not recorded). Some clones in this sample may be carry-over from other donors' samples. The CDR3 protein is CASSEIGQYQPQHF. As DNA, the CDR3 is TGTGCCAGCAGTGAAATTGGACAGTATCAGCCCCAGCATTTT.